This is a list of T cell receptor beta chains from one sample in a study of response to subunit inactivated influenza vaccine. A single record per CDR3 protein comes from TCRdb applying MiXCR to the RT-PCR reads. The table records under 950,000 distinct CDR3 sequences, 21% of them present only once. The material sequenced was PBMCs from blood, taken less than 6 days after vaccination. Source of these receptors: a man between 45 and 60 years old who received an inactivated influenza vaccine. CDR3s include the opening cysteine and the closing phenylalanine or tryptophan. A D gene is named only where the DNA matches it firmly. Rows give clone size only sometimes, using once, few, many, or a class for an expanded clone.

CDR3 DNA | CDR3 protein | J gene | clone size | V gene | D gene
TGCAGCGTTGAAGAGTCGGATGGCGGGGAGCTGTTTTTT | CSVEESDGGELFF | TRBJ2-2 | - | TRBV29-1 | -
TGTGCCAGCAGCCCCGGGGCCCGCGAGCAGTACTTC | CASSPGAREQYF | TRBJ2-7 | - | TRBV12-3/TRBV12-4 | -
TGTGCCAGCAGTTTGACCACCGGGACAGGGAATGGCTACACCTTC | CASSLTTGTGNGYTF | TRBJ1-2 | - | TRBV12-3/TRBV12-4 | TRBD1
TGTGCCAGCAGTTTAGTGGGGCGGAACACCGGGGAGCTGTTTTTT | CASSLVGRNTGELFF | TRBJ2-2 | - | TRBV12-3/TRBV12-4 | -
TGTGCTTACTACGGGACTAGCGGGGGCCCGTCGATCGACAATGAGCAGTTCTTC | CAYYGTSGGPSIDNEQFF | TRBJ2-1 | - | TRBV6-2/TRBV6-3 | TRBD2
TGCAGCTCAGCGGGGTTGGCGGAACGCAGCACAGATACGCAGTATTTT | CSSAGLAERSTDTQYF | TRBJ2-3 | - | TRBV29-1 | TRBD2
TGTGCCAGCAGCACCTTGACAGGGGGCTCGTACGAGCAGTACTTC | CASSTLTGGSYEQYF | TRBJ2-7 | few | TRBV7-9 | TRBD1
TGTGCCAGCAGCGCCAGTACCCAGGGGGCGGGTGAGCAGTTCTTC | CASSASTQGAGEQFF | TRBJ2-1 | few | TRBV9 | TRBD1
TGTGCCAGCAGCGTAACAGGGGTCGGGTACGAGCAGTACTTC | CASSVTGVGYEQYF | TRBJ2-7 | - | TRBV9 | TRBD1
TGCAGTGCTAGACATAGGGGGCAAAATGAGCAGTTCTTC | CSARHRGQNEQFF | TRBJ2-1 | many | TRBV20-1 | TRBD1
TGTGCCATCAGTGCTGGGGGCGAGACCGGGGAGCTGTTTTTT | CAISAGGETGELFF | TRBJ2-2 | - | TRBV10-3 | -
TGTGCCAGCAGCCCCCAGCGGGGGATCAACACAGATACGCAGTATTTT | CASSPQRGINTDTQYF | TRBJ2-3 | few | TRBV11-2 | TRBD2
TGTGCCAGCATTGGCGGCGGGGGGCACTCCTACAATGAGCAGTTCTTC | CASIGGGGHSYNEQFF | TRBJ2-1 | - | TRBV6-2/TRBV6-3 | TRBD2
TGTGCCAGCAGCCTCGGAGGGAGGCATTACGAGCAGTACTTC | CASSLGGRHYEQYF | TRBJ2-7 | - | TRBV12-3/TRBV12-4 | -
TGTGCCAGCAGCTTAGCCCGGACGGTCTCCTACGAGCAGTACTTC | CASSLARTVSYEQYF | TRBJ2-7 | - | TRBV7-2 | -
TGCGCCAGCAGCCCGAATGGACCTTACAATGAGCAGTTCTTC | CASSPNGPYNEQFF | TRBJ2-1 | - | TRBV4-3 | -
TGTGCCAGCAGTTTAGAAGGTAGTGGGCAGGGGACGCAGTATTTT | CASSLEGSGQGTQYF | TRBJ2-3 | many | TRBV12-3/TRBV12-4 | -
TGTGCCAGCACCGGACGGTGGGAGGGTTACATTAGCGAGCAGTACTTC | CASTGRWEGYISEQYF | TRBJ2-7 | - | TRBV5-6 | TRBD2
TGTGCCAGCAGCATGGCGGGACCCATAACCACTGAAGCTTTCTTT | CASSMAGPITTEAFF | TRBJ1-1 | - | TRBV5-4 | -
TGCAGTATACTAGCGGATTACAATGAGCAGTTCTTC | CSILADYNEQFF | TRBJ2-1 | few | TRBV20-1 | TRBD2
TGTGCCAGCAGTTACTCGTGGGGGCCAGGGTTCGAGCAGTACTTC | CASSYSWGPGFEQYF | TRBJ2-7 | once | TRBV6-5 | -
TGCGCCAGCAGCTTCGTGACTAGCGGGGGTGAGCAGTTCTTC | CASSFVTSGGEQFF | TRBJ2-1 | - | TRBV5-1 | TRBD2
TGTGCCAGCACCAGGACTAGCGGGAGGGCCGAGCAGTACTTC | CASTRTSGRAEQYF | TRBJ2-7 | - | TRBV28 | TRBD2
TGTGCCAGCAGCTTTGGACTAGCGGGTACCTGGAAGTATTTT | CASSFGLAGTWKYF | TRBJ2-3 | - | TRBV7-3 | TRBD2
TGTGCCAGCAGCTTCACGACAGGGAGGCTGGCTGATGAGCAGTTCTTC | CASSFTTGRLADEQFF | TRBJ2-1 | few | TRBV7-9 | -
TGCAGTGCTAGTAAACCTTCGCGGGGGGCAGATACGCAGTATTTT | CSASKPSRGADTQYF | TRBJ2-3 | - | TRBV20-1 | TRBD2
TGCAGTGCTAGAGTTGGCCCAATTTTCGAGCAGTACTTC | CSARVGPIFEQYF | TRBJ2-7 | - | TRBV20-1 | -